This T cell receptor beta chain comes out of a study of blood T cell repertoires in COVID-19. About the research overall: Acute and convalescent COVID-19 specimens originated in the United States, Italy and Spain. T cells, B-cell-depleted T cells, or PBMCs supplied cDNA or gDNA.

This clone has a handful of counts. How the authors handled the data: From reference gene primer amplification, estimates of nucleated cell counts were derived. Profiling relied on immunoSEQ multiplex PCR, and the TCRdb table lists in-frame clones only, not all of them. From that table come the V and J calls and clone size; the DNA was used to work out D and trimming. The sample yields fewer than 150,000 clones, about 80% seen once. This TCR derives from a woman aged 40 to 50 with acute or convalescent COVID-19. The specimen sequenced was peripheral blood.

The CDR3 sequence: CASSFSTEAFF. The CDR3 DNA reads as TGTGCCAGCAGCTTCTCCACTGAAGCTTTCTTT. The chain is built from TRBV7-9 and TRBJ1-1; D is unresolved. This CDR3 spans 11 amino acids. Per germline, CDR1 SEHNR and CDR2 FQNEAQ (reference sequence). The ends were cut back, 3 bases at V and 4 bases at J, with 3 bases in the middle. Using reference TRBV7-9 and TRBJ1-1 for the parts outside the CDR3, the full variable domain is DTGVSQNPRHKITKRGQNVTFRCDPISEHNRLYWYRQTLGQGPEFLTYFQNEAQLEKSRLLSDRFSAERPKGSFSTLEIQRTEQGDSAMYLCASSFSTEAFFGQGTRLTVV.